This T cell receptor (beta chain) derives from a study of T cell responses to AZD1222 COVID-19 vaccine (dated by TCRdb to the early 2020s). Regarding the research as a whole: A total of roughly 240 trial participants underwent TCR sequencing, of whom about 200 received two doses of AZD1222 and about 25 received two doses of the MenACWY control vaccine. Trial participants were enrolled by age into subgroups of 18-55, 56-69 and 70-plus years, and around 150, 28 and 57 TCR-sequenced participants, respectively, were included in these subgroups.

Read against the paper, the sample's time point label means: about 28 days (+/-7) after the second vaccine dose. AZD1222 recipients whose second dose came at about 4 weeks and those whose second dose came at about 12 weeks were combined into one group, since spike-specific TCR depth and breadth did not differ between the two schedules. Vaccinee samples came from UK trials COV001 and COV002, including a single-blind randomized controlled phase 2/3 trial of AZD1222 (ChAdOx1 nCoV-19) in healthy adults. For TCRbeta chain sequencing, PBMC samples from trial participants were taken at day 0 and at day 28 after the second dose. In this sample, this clone turned up a few times. It has no known antigen specificity. It has no much larger one-base neighbor in the sample; base qualities were not kept. The CDR3 regions of human TCRbeta chains were subjected to immunosequencing. The source study handled its data this way. Repertoire TCRs were checked for matches against a reference library of SARS-CoV-2-specific TCRs that had been generated using the MIRA antigen-specificity platform. Breadth was defined as the fraction of unique TCRs that were SARS-CoV-2-associated, and depth was defined as the fraction of total T cells that were SARS-CoV-2-associated. Using the MIRA data, each spike-specific TCR was assigned both to the spike region to which the TCR was reactive and to a CD4 or CD8 class. Log10-transformed breadth and depth values were compared by one-way ANOVA with Sidak's multiple comparisons tests. As stored in TCRdb, this immuneACCESS dataset retains in-frame rearrangements with V and J assigned. A fraction of the clones does not appear; measured against another copy, unresolved V genes explain less than half of the discrepancy, and the remainder lacks a known reason. V, J and clone size derive from that table, while D and trimming were established from the DNA sequence. The sample table shows roughly 180,000 clones, and around 92% are seen once. Roughly 1.4% of the sample goes to the ten largest clones.

The germline V gene yields MNHNS for CDR1 and SASEGT for CDR2. V is cut by 0 bases and J by 5 bases, and the space between the germline ends is 10 bases. The CDR3 contains 15 residues, cysteine and phenylalanine counted. Only CDR3 DNA is held: 45 bases, read in frame from base 1. Study-level results and caveats: Vaccine-associated CD4 TCRs spanned the whole spike protein, with dominant responses in regions 160-218 and 743-854. Most participants were white British and females outnumbered males, and the authors suggested that clonal diversity may have been underestimated. Spike-specific TCR breadth and depth rose significantly after two AZD1222 doses compared with day 0 and with MenACWY recipients. Conclusions about previously exposed vaccinees are limited, since just five or six AZD1222 recipients were seropositive for SARS-CoV-2 at baseline. Reportedly, almost half of the unique spike-specific TCRs recognized epitopes lying outside the regions that are mutated in the B.1.351 and B.1.1.7 variants. The 56-69-year group was small, and its depth increase did not reach significance, likely because of low power. Because no day 14 peak-response samples were available, the repertoires could be characterized only after the peak T cell response.

The chain links TRBV6-1 with TRBJ1-4, with no D gene named confidently. The receptor comes from an adult who received the AZD1222 COVID-19 vaccine. The sample in question was peripheral blood, obtained 28 days after the second AZD1222 dose. The sequence in DNA is TGTGCCAGCAGTGAAGCGGTGGGAGGGAATGAAAAACTGTTTTTT. Its translation reads: CASSEAVGGNEKLFF.